This is a list of T cell receptor beta chains from one sample in a study of blood T cell repertoires in COVID-19. Method: immunoSEQ multiplex PCR; TCRdb's copy keeps in-frame clones and lacks some. The sample includes some 14,000 clones, 85% to 90% of them seen just once. Material: peripheral blood. The origin of the receptors is a man in his sixties with acute or convalescent COVID-19. CDR3s include the opening cysteine and the closing phenylalanine or tryptophan. The D gene is left open where the match is weak. The size entry is marked missing in some rows and otherwise reads once, few, many or a size class.

j_gene: TRBJ1-2; d_gene: TRBD1; abundance: .; v_gene: TRBV9; CDR3nt: TGTGCCAGCAGCCCAGGGGGCGGGTACCCTAACTATGGCTACACCTTC; CDR3aa: CASSPGGGYPNYGYTF
j_gene: TRBJ2-1; d_gene: .; abundance: .; v_gene: TRBV7-2; CDR3nt: TGTGCCAGCAGAAGAGGGAGCTCCTACAATGAGCAGTTCTTC; CDR3aa: CASRRGSSYNEQFF
j_gene: TRBJ2-7; d_gene: .; abundance: .; v_gene: TRBV21-1; CDR3nt: TGTGCCAGCAGCAACCCCCGGCGGTCTACCAACCTAGCGGGAGCTACCTACGAGCAGTACTTC; CDR3aa: CASSNPRRSTNLAGATYEQYF
j_gene: TRBJ2-1; d_gene: .; abundance: .; v_gene: TRBV27; CDR3nt: TGTGCCAGCAGTTTCACAGCGGACAATGAGCAGTTCTTC; CDR3aa: CASSFTADNEQFF
j_gene: TRBJ1-4; d_gene: .; abundance: once; v_gene: TRBV5-1; CDR3nt: TGCGCCAGCAGCCCCGAGGGACAAGTCTTTAATGAAAAACTGTTTTTT; CDR3aa: CASSPEGQVFNEKLFF
j_gene: TRBJ2-2; d_gene: TRBD2; abundance: .; v_gene: TRBV30; CDR3nt: TGTGCCTGGAGTGGTGGACTAGCGGGGAGATTAGGCGGGGAGCTGTTTTTT; CDR3aa: CAWSGGLAGRLGGELFF
j_gene: TRBJ1-3; d_gene: TRBD1; abundance: .; v_gene: TRBV29-1; CDR3nt: TGCAGCGTTGATTTAACAGGGGGCGTTGGGAACACCATATATTTT; CDR3aa: CSVDLTGGVGNTIYF
j_gene: TRBJ2-3; d_gene: .; abundance: once; v_gene: TRBV9; CDR3nt: TGTGCCAGCAGCGAGTCGACGGGAGTCACAGATACGCAGTATTTT; CDR3aa: CASSESTGVTDTQYF
j_gene: TRBJ2-7; d_gene: .; abundance: .; v_gene: TRBV5-1; CDR3nt: TGCGCCAGCAGCCGCCTGGTGGGGGGCGAGCAGTACTTC; CDR3aa: CASSRLVGGEQYF
j_gene: TRBJ1-6; d_gene: .; abundance: .; v_gene: TRBV4-3; CDR3nt: TGCGCCAGCAGCCAAGAAGCAGGGCTTAATTCACCCCTCCACTTT; CDR3aa: CASSQEAGLNSPLHF
j_gene: TRBJ1-3; d_gene: TRBD1; abundance: .; v_gene: TRBV6-4; CDR3nt: TGTGCCAGCAGTGAGACAGGGTGGTCTGGAAACACCATATATTTT; CDR3aa: CASSETGWSGNTIYF
j_gene: TRBJ2-5; d_gene: .; abundance: once; v_gene: TRBV7-3; CDR3nt: TGTGCCAGCAGCCTCGGTTTGAGAGAGACCCAGTACTTC; CDR3aa: CASSLGLRETQYF
j_gene: TRBJ1-1; d_gene: .; abundance: .; v_gene: TRBV5-1; CDR3nt: TGCGCCAGCAGTCAACGGCAAGGAAGGGGCACTGAAGCTTTCTTT; CDR3aa: CASSQRQGRGTEAFF
j_gene: TRBJ2-7; d_gene: TRBD2; abundance: .; v_gene: TRBV7-2; CDR3nt: TGTGCCAGCAGAACCGGGACTACCTCCTACGAGCAGTACTTC; CDR3aa: CASRTGTTSYEQYF
j_gene: TRBJ1-2; d_gene: TRBD1; abundance: .; v_gene: TRBV19; CDR3nt: TGTGCCAGTAGTATGGGTGACAGGGACTTCGGCTACACCTTC; CDR3aa: CASSMGDRDFGYTF
j_gene: TRBJ1-2; d_gene: .; abundance: .; v_gene: TRBV5-1; CDR3nt: TGCGCCAGCAGCTTGGGTCCGGGAAACTATGGCTACACCTTC; CDR3aa: CASSLGPGNYGYTF
j_gene: TRBJ2-5; d_gene: TRBD2; abundance: .; v_gene: TRBV7-2; CDR3nt: TGTGCCAGCAGCTTAGGCCCGAGCGGGGGGAGGAAGACCCAGTACTTC; CDR3aa: CASSLGPSGGRKTQYF
j_gene: TRBJ2-2; d_gene: TRBD2; abundance: few; v_gene: TRBV2; CDR3nt: TGTGCCAGCAGTGAAGGTCTGCTAGCGGGGGCCCCCGGGGAGCTGTTTTTT; CDR3aa: CASSEGLLAGAPGELFF
j_gene: TRBJ1-5; d_gene: .; abundance: .; v_gene: TRBV28; CDR3nt: TGTGCCAGCACTTCAGGGGTCTATAGCAATCAGCCCCAGCATTTT; CDR3aa: CASTSGVYSNQPQHF
j_gene: TRBJ2-7; d_gene: TRBD1; abundance: .; v_gene: TRBV4-3; CDR3nt: TGCGCCAGCAGCCAAGGCTACCTCGGGACAGGGAGTAACGAGCAGTACTTC; CDR3aa: CASSQGYLGTGSNEQYF
j_gene: TRBJ2-4; d_gene: TRBD2; abundance: .; v_gene: TRBV12-3/TRBV12-4; CDR3nt: TGTGCCAGCAGTGGGACTAGCGAGGGCATTCAGTACTTC; CDR3aa: CASSGTSEGIQYF
j_gene: TRBJ2-3; d_gene: .; abundance: .; v_gene: TRBV4-3; CDR3nt: TGCGCCAGCAGCCAAGGACAACCCGGGAGCGAAAGGGGCACAGATACGCAGTATTTT; CDR3aa: CASSQGQPGSERGTDTQYF
j_gene: TRBJ2-7; d_gene: .; abundance: .; v_gene: TRBV12-3/TRBV12-4; CDR3nt: TGTGCCAGCAGTTTCGACGGGAGTTACGAGCAGTACTTC; CDR3aa: CASSFDGSYEQYF
j_gene: TRBJ2-5; d_gene: TRBD1; abundance: .; v_gene: TRBV5-1; CDR3nt: TGCGCCAGCCAACCCGGGACAGTCCAAGAGACCCAGTACTTC; CDR3aa: CASQPGTVQETQYF
j_gene: TRBJ1-2; d_gene: .; abundance: .; v_gene: TRBV19; CDR3nt: TGTGCCAGTACTCCGCTTAAGGGGAGGGGAAACTATGGCTACACCTTC; CDR3aa: CASTPLKGRGNYGYTF
j_gene: TRBJ2-1; d_gene: TRBD2; abundance: .; v_gene: TRBV28; CDR3nt: TGTGCCAGCAGTAATATAGCGGGGGGGCCCCCCTACAATGAGCAGTTCTTC; CDR3aa: CASSNIAGGPPYNEQFF
j_gene: TRBJ2-1; d_gene: .; abundance: .; v_gene: TRBV24-1; CDR3nt: TGTGCCACCAGTGATTTTGGCGGGAAGGGATACAATGAGCAGTTCTTC; CDR3aa: CATSDFGGKGYNEQFF
j_gene: TRBJ2-5; d_gene: .; abundance: .; v_gene: TRBV12-3/TRBV12-4; CDR3nt: TGTGCCAGCAGTCCCCCGGAGCAAGAGACCCAGTACTTC; CDR3aa: CASSPPEQETQYF
j_gene: TRBJ2-5; d_gene: TRBD2; abundance: .; v_gene: TRBV5-4; CDR3nt: TGTGCCAGCAGCGGGACTAGCGGACGGCAAGAGACCCAGTACTTC; CDR3aa: CASSGTSGRQETQYF
j_gene: TRBJ1-1; d_gene: .; abundance: .; v_gene: TRBV5-1; CDR3nt: TGCGCCAGCAGCGAGGCCCCGAACCTGAACACTGAAGCTTTCTTT; CDR3aa: CASSEAPNLNTEAFF
j_gene: TRBJ1-6; d_gene: .; abundance: .; v_gene: TRBV7-5; CDR3nt: TGTGTCAGAAGCTTAGCGCTCCGACAGACAAATTCACCCCTCCACTTT; CDR3aa: CVRSLALRQTNSPLHF
j_gene: TRBJ2-2; d_gene: .; abundance: few; v_gene: TRBV7-9; CDR3nt: TGTGCCAGCAGCCTCGTAGACACCGGGGAGCTGTTTTTT; CDR3aa: CASSLVDTGELFF
j_gene: TRBJ2-7; d_gene: TRBD1; abundance: .; v_gene: TRBV6-5; CDR3nt: TGTGCCAGCAGAGAGGACAGGGGAGGGTCCTACGAGCAGTACTTC; CDR3aa: CASREDRGGSYEQYF
j_gene: TRBJ1-5; d_gene: .; abundance: .; v_gene: TRBV27; CDR3nt: TGTGCCAGCAGTTTAGGCGGGAGCAATCAGCCCCAGCATTTT; CDR3aa: CASSLGGSNQPQHF
j_gene: TRBJ2-1; d_gene: .; abundance: .; v_gene: TRBV7-6; CDR3nt: TGTGCCAGCAGCCCCCCGGAGGGTTCCTACAATGAGCAGTTCTTC; CDR3aa: CASSPPEGSYNEQFF
j_gene: TRBJ2-3; d_gene: .; abundance: .; v_gene: TRBV28; CDR3nt: TGTGCCAGCAGGGAGACTAGCACAGATACGCAGTATTTT; CDR3aa: CASRETSTDTQYF
j_gene: TRBJ2-3; d_gene: TRBD2; abundance: .; v_gene: TRBV7-6; CDR3nt: TGTGCCAGCAGCCCCATCGCTAGCGGGGGCACAGATACGCAGTATTTT; CDR3aa: CASSPIASGGTDTQYF
j_gene: TRBJ2-3; d_gene: TRBD2; abundance: .; v_gene: TRBV6-2/TRBV6-3; CDR3nt: TGTGCCAGCAGTTACGAAGTAGCGGGAGGCACAGATACGCAGTATTTT; CDR3aa: CASSYEVAGGTDTQYF
j_gene: TRBJ2-3; d_gene: TRBD2; abundance: medium-sized; v_gene: TRBV10-3; CDR3nt: TGTGCCATCAGCACGACTCGACTAGCGGGGGGCTCCACTACGCAGTATTTT; CDR3aa: CAISTTRLAGGSTTQYF
j_gene: TRBJ2-5; d_gene: .; abundance: .; v_gene: TRBV19; CDR3nt: TGTGCCAGTAGCCTAAACGGGGGACAAGAGACCCAGTACTTC; CDR3aa: CASSLNGGQETQYF
j_gene: TRBJ2-5; d_gene: .; abundance: .; v_gene: TRBV4-1; CDR3nt: TGCGCCAGCAGCTTTGTCCGGCAAGAGACCCAGTACTTC; CDR3aa: CASSFVRQETQYF
j_gene: TRBJ2-1; d_gene: .; abundance: .; v_gene: TRBV12-3/TRBV12-4; CDR3nt: TGTGCCAGCCTACCGGCGGGTGGGACTTCTTTGTTCTTC; CDR3aa: CASLPAGGTSLFF
j_gene: TRBJ2-1; d_gene: TRBD2; abundance: once; v_gene: TRBV19; CDR3nt: TGTGCCAGTAGTTATCGGGGGGGGGCCTACAATGAGCAGTTCTTC; CDR3aa: CASSYRGGAYNEQFF
j_gene: TRBJ2-7; d_gene: .; abundance: .; v_gene: TRBV3-1/TRBV3-2; CDR3nt: TGTGCCAGCAGCCAGCCCGGTCAGCGTCCCTACGAGCAGTACTTC; CDR3aa: CASSQPGQRPYEQYF
j_gene: TRBJ2-2; d_gene: .; abundance: .; v_gene: TRBV2; CDR3nt: TGTGCCAGCAAGTTGGACTCGAACACCGGGGAGCTGTTTTTT; CDR3aa: CASKLDSNTGELFF
j_gene: TRBJ1-6; d_gene: TRBD1; abundance: .; v_gene: TRBV6-2/TRBV6-3; CDR3nt: TGTGCCAGCAGTTCCGAAGCCGGGACAGCGTTTAATTCACCCCTCCACTTT; CDR3aa: CASSSEAGTAFNSPLHF
j_gene: TRBJ2-1; d_gene: .; abundance: .; v_gene: TRBV5-1; CDR3nt: TGCGTCAGTAGCTTGGACAGTCTTCGTGAGCAGTTCTTC; CDR3aa: CVSSLDSLREQFF
j_gene: TRBJ2-4; d_gene: TRBD1; abundance: .; v_gene: TRBV29-1; CDR3nt: TGCAGCGCCCGTTCCGGGACAGCAGCCAAAAACATTCAGTACTTC; CDR3aa: CSARSGTAAKNIQYF
j_gene: TRBJ2-7; d_gene: .; abundance: .; v_gene: TRBV3-1/TRBV3-2; CDR3nt: TGTGCCAGCAGCTACCGGGACTTCACCTACGAGCAGTACTTC; CDR3aa: CASSYRDFTYEQYF
j_gene: TRBJ2-7; d_gene: .; abundance: .; v_gene: TRBV10-3; CDR3nt: TGTGCCATCAGTGAGTCTACTAAAAACTCTCACGAGCAGTACTTC; CDR3aa: CAISESTKNSHEQYF
j_gene: TRBJ1-5; d_gene: .; abundance: .; v_gene: TRBV30; CDR3nt: TGTGCCTGGAGTTGGTGGAGGGGCAATCAGCCCCAGCATTTT; CDR3aa: CAWSWWRGNQPQHF
j_gene: TRBJ2-1; d_gene: TRBD2; abundance: .; v_gene: TRBV11-2; CDR3nt: TGTGCCAGCAGCACCGCCGGGACTAGCGGGAGGATCTCCTACAATGAGCAGTTCTTC; CDR3aa: CASSTAGTSGRISYNEQFF
j_gene: TRBJ2-5; d_gene: TRBD2; abundance: once; v_gene: TRBV15; CDR3nt: TGTGCCACCAGCGCCAGTTGGGCCGGGGGGGAGACCCAGTACTTC; CDR3aa: CATSASWAGGETQYF
j_gene: TRBJ2-1; d_gene: .; abundance: .; v_gene: TRBV5-4; CDR3nt: TGTGCCAGCAGCCAAGGGGGGGCCGCCTACAATGAGCAGTTCTTC; CDR3aa: CASSQGGAAYNEQFF